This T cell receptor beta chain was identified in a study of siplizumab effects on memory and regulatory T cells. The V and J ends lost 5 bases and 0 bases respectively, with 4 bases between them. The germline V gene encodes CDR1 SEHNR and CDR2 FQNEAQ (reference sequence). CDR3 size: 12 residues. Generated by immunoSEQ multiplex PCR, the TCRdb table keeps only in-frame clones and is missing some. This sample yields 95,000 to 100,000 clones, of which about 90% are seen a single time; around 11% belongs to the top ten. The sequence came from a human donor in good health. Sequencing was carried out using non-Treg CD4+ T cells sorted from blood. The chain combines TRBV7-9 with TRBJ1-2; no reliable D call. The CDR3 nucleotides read TGTGCCAGCAGCCAAACTAACTATGGCTACACCTTC. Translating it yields CASSQTNYGYTF.